This T cell receptor beta chain was recovered during a study of T cell responses to AZD1222 COVID-19 vaccine. The CDR3 consists of 13 residues. Looked up from germline, CDR1 is SQVTM and CDR2 is ANQGSEA. Trimming took 6 bases from V and 8 from J; bases not matched to a gene: 7. Sequenced by immunoSEQ multiplex PCR; TCRdb stores in-frame clones only, minus some. The repertoire includes 150,000 or so clones, 91% of them detected once, and approximately 3.9% sits in the top ten. The V call is TRBV29-1, the J call TRBJ1-4; 9 positions agree with TRBD1. Sequences were derived from peripheral blood, sampled 28 days after the second AZD1222 dose. This TCR came from an adult who received the AZD1222 COVID-19 vaccine. The CDR3 here is CSVMGQGTEKLFF. The CDR3 DNA sequence: TGCAGCGTGATGGGACAGGGTACGGAAAAACTGTTTTTT.